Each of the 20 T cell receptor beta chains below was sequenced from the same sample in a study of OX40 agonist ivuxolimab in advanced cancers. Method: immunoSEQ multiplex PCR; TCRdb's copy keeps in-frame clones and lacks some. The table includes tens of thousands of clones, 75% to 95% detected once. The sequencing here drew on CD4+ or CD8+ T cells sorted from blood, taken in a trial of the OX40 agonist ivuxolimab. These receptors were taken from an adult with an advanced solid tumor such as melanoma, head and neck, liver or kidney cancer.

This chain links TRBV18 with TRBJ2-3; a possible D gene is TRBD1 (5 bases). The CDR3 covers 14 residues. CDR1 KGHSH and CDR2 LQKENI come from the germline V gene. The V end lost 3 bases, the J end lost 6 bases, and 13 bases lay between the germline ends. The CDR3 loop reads CASSPGPQGDTQYF. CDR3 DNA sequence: TGTGCCAGCTCACCGGGGCCCCAAGGGGATACGCAGTATTTT.

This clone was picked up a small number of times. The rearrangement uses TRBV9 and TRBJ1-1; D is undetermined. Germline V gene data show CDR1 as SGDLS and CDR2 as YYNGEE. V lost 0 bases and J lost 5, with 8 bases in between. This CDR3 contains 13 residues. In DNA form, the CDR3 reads TGTGCCAGCAGCGTAGCTGGGGAGACTGAAGCTTTCTTT. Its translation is CASSVAGETEAFF.

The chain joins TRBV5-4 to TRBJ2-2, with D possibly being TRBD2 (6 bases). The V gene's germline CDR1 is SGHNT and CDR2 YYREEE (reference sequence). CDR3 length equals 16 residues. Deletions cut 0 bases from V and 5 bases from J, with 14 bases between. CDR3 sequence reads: CASSLAGGSWTGELFF. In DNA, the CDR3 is TGTGCCAGCAGCTTGGCCGGGGGTTCGTGGACCGGGGAGCTGTTTTTT.

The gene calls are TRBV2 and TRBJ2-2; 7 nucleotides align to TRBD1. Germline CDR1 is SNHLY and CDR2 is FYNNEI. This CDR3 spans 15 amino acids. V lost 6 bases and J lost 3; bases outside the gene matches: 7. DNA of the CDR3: TGTGCCAGCAGGCACAAGACAGGGTACACCGGGGAGCTGTTTTTT. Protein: CASRHKTGYTGELFF.

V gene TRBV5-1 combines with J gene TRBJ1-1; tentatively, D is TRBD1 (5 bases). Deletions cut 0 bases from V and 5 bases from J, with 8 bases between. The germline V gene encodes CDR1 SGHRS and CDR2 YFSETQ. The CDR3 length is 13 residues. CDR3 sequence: CASSLDQGTEAFF. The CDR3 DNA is TGCGCCAGCAGCTTGGATCAGGGTACTGAAGCTTTCTTT.

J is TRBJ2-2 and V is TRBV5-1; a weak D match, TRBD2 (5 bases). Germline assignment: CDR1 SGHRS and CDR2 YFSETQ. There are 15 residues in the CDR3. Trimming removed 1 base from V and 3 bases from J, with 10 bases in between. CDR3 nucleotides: TGCGCCAGCAGCTTGCGTAGCGTGGACACCGGGGAGCTGTTTTTT. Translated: CASSLRSVDTGELFF.

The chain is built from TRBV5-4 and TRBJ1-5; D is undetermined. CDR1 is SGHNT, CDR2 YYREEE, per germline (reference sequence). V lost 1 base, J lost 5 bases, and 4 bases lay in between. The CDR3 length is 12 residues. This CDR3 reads CASSLKDQPQHF. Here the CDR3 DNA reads TGTGCCAGCAGCTTGAAAGATCAGCCCCAGCATTTT.

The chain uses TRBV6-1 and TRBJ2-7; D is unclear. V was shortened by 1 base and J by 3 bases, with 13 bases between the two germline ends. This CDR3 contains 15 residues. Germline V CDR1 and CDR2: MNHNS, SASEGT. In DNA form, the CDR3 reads TGTGCCAGCAGTGAAGGGGCAGAAAAACTCTACGAGCAGTACTTC. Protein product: CASSEGAEKLYEQYF.

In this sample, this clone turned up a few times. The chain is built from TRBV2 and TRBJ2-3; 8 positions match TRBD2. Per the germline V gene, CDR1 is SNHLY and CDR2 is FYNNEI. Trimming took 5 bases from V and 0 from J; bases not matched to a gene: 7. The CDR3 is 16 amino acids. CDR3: CASSSLAGSSTDTQYF. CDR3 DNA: TGTGCCAGCAGTAGCTTAGCGGGATCTAGCACAGATACGCAGTATTTT.

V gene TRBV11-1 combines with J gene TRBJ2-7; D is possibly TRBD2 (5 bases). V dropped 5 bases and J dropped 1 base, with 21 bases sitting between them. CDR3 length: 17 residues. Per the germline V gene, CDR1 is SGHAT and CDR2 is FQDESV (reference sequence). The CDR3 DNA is TGTGCCAGCAGCGCGGGCGGTTTGGGCGTCATTTCCTACGAGCAGTACTTC. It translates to CASSAGGLGVISYEQYF.

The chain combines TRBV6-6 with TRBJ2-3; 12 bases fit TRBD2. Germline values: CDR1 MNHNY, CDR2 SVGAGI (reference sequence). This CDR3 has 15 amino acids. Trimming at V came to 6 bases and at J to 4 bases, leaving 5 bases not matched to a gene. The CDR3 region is CASSRLAGVSDTQYF. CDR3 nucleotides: TGTGCCAGCAGCAGACTAGCGGGAGTTTCAGATACGCAGTATTTT.

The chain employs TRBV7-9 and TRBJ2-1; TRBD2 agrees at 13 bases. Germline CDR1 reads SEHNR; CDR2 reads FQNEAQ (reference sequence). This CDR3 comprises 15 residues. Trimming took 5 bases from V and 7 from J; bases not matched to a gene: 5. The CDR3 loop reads CASSLTSGRKNEQFF. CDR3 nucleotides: TGTGCCAGCAGCCTGACTAGCGGGAGGAAGAATGAGCAGTTCTTC.

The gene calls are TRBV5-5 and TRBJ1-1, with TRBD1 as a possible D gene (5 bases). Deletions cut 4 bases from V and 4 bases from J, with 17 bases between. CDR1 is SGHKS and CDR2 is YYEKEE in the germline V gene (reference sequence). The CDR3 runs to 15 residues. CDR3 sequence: CASSVRQLPRTEAFF. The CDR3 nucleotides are TGTGCCAGCAGCGTACGACAGTTGCCGCGCACTGAAGCTTTCTTT.

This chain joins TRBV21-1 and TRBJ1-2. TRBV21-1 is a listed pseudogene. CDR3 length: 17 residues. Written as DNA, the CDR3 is TGTGCCAGCAACGTACCTTCCTGCGGGCGCGGGTACTATGGCTACACCTTC. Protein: CASNVPSCGRGYYGYTF.

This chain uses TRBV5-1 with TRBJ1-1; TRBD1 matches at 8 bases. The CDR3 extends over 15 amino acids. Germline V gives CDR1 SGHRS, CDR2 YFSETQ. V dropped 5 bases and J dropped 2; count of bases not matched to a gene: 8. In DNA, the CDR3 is TGCGCCAGCAGTCTAGTACAGGGGGTCAACACTGAAGCTTTCTTT. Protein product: CASSLVQGVNTEAFF.

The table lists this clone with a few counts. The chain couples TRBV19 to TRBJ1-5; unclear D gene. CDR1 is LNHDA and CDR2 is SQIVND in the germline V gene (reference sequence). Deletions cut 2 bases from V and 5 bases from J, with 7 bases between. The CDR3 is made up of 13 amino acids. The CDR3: CASSIMEDQPQHF. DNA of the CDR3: TGTGCCAGTAGTATAATGGAGGATCAGCCCCAGCATTTT.

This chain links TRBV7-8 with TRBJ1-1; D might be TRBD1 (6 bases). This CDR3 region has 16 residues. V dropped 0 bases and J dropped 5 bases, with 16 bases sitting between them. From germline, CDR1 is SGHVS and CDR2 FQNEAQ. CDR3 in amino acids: CASSLAESAQGTEAFF. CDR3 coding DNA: TGTGCCAGCAGCTTAGCGGAATCCGCACAGGGAACTGAAGCTTTCTTT.

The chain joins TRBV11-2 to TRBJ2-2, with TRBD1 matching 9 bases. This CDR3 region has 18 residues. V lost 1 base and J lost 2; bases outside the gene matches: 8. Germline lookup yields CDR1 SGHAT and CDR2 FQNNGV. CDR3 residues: CASSLVAVQGANTGELFF. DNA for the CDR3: TGTGCCAGCAGCTTAGTGGCGGTACAGGGGGCCAACACCGGGGAGCTGTTTTTT.

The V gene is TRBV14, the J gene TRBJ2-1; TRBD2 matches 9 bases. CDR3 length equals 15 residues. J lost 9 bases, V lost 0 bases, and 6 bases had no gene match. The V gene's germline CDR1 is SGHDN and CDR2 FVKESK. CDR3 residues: CASSQDSGLAPEQFF. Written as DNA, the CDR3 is TGTGCCAGCAGCCAAGATTCTGGACTAGCGCCTGAGCAGTTCTTC.

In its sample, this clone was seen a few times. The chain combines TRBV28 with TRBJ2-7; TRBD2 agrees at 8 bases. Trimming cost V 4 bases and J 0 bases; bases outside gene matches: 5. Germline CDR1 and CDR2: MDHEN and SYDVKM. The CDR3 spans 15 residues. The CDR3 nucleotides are TGTGCCAGCAGTTCAGCGGGGGCCAGCTCCTACGAGCAGTACTTC. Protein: CASSSAGASSYEQYF.